This T cell receptor (beta chain) was recovered during a study of T cells in Graves' hyperthyroidism and ophthalmopathy. Whole-study findings and limits: Blood also contained most expanded thyroid clonotypes above 0.001.

RNA transcripts served as the template for amplifying TCR beta CDR3 regions. First-round RT-PCR of the TCR CDR3 relied on the HTBI primer set. Via MiXCR, TCRdb re-called the multiplex PCR reads, giving one row per CDR3 protein. The sample holds roughly 740,000 distinct CDR3 sequences, about 15% seen once. The CDR3 length is 15 residues. V gave up 4 bases and J gave up 6 bases; unmatched junction bases: 8. Germline-derived CDR1 and CDR2 are MDHEN and SYDVKM. This clonotype was detected many times. What it binds is not known. Aged 18 to 65, the patients had hyperthyroidism that was newly diagnosed and had lasted under 2 months. For the diagnoses, clinical symptoms, serum thyroxine and TRAb, thyroid ultrasound and orbital computed tomography were used.

J is TRBJ2-3 and V is TRBV28; TRBD2 matches 9 bases. This sequence was found in a man aged 18 to 30 with Graves' hyperthyroidism. Sequencing was performed on blood. The CDR3 DNA follows: TGTGCCAGCAGTTCCACCAGCGGGAGGCGTGATACGCAGTATTTT. The encoded protein is CASSSTSGRRDTQYF.